Listed below are T cell receptor beta chains from one sample, sequenced in a study of blood T cell repertoires in COVID-19. Some clones are missing from TCRdb's copy, which holds only in-frame ones; the method was immunoSEQ multiplex PCR. The sample includes 150,000 to 200,000 clones, about 80% of them seen just once. The sample consisted of peripheral blood. These receptors came from a human donor with acute or convalescent COVID-19. The donor label of this sample is uncertain. The CDR3 runs from the conserved cysteine through the conserved F or W. Each record gives: V gene, J gene, clone size, D gene, CDR3 length, CDR3 DNA, CDR3 protein. A D gene is named only where the DNA matches it firmly. Size is omitted from some rows. Given values are once, few, many or a class for expanded clones.

V: TRBV9
J: TRBJ1-2
size: -
D: -
length: 14
DNA: TGTGCCAGCAGCGTAGTCGGAGGGGAAACCGGCTACACCTTC
CDR3: CASSVVGGETGYTF

V: TRBV19
J: TRBJ2-1
size: -
D: -
length: 13
DNA: TGTGCTATAGGGACTCCCCCGAACAATGAGCAGTTCTTC
CDR3: CAIGTPPNNEQFF

V: TRBV19
J: TRBJ2-7
size: -
D: -
length: 14
DNA: TGTGCCAGTAGTTCAGGCAGGCTCTCCTACGAGCAGTACTTC
CDR3: CASSSGRLSYEQYF

V: TRBV2
J: TRBJ2-7
size: -
D: -
length: 14
DNA: TGTGCCCTCAGGGTCAGGTCCAGCTCCTACGAGCAGTACTTC
CDR3: CALRVRSSSYEQYF

V: TRBV15
J: TRBJ1-1
size: -
D: -
length: 15
DNA: TGTGCCACCAGCAGAGATCGGCGGCGCAACACTGAAGCTTTCTTT
CDR3: CATSRDRRRNTEAFF

V: TRBV27
J: TRBJ1-1
size: -
D: -
length: 13
DNA: TGTGCCAGCAGGTGGAGTCTCTCAACTGAAGCTTTCTTT
CDR3: CASRWSLSTEAFF

V: TRBV30
J: TRBJ1-3
size: -
D: -
length: 13
DNA: TGTGCCTGGAGTGGCGTGGTTGGAAACACCATATATTTT
CDR3: CAWSGVVGNTIYF

V: TRBV6-6
J: TRBJ2-2
size: -
D: TRBD1
length: 16
DNA: TGTGCCAGCAGAGCCGGGACAGGGGGCAACACCGGGGAGCTGTTTTTT
CDR3: CASRAGTGGNTGELFF

V: TRBV29-1
J: TRBJ1-2
size: -
D: TRBD1
length: 13
DNA: TGCAGCGTTGCGGGACAGGGGACCTATGGCTACACCTTC
CDR3: CSVAGQGTYGYTF

V: TRBV2
J: TRBJ1-5
size: -
D: -
length: 14
DNA: TGTGCCAGCGCACAGGGTGAGCAATGGCAGCCCCAGCATTTT
CDR3: CASAQGEQWQPQHF

V: TRBV25-1
J: TRBJ1-2
size: -
D: -
length: 15
DNA: TGTGCCAGCAGTGAATTCGCGTATCCTGTCTGGGGCTACACCTTC
CDR3: CASSEFAYPVWGYTF

V: TRBV11-3
J: TRBJ2-1
size: -
D: TRBD2
length: 17
DNA: TGTGCCAGCAGCTTACCTGCGGGACTAGCGACGGCGAGTGAGCAGTTCTTC
CDR3: CASSLPAGLATASEQFF

V: TRBV14
J: TRBJ2-2
size: -
D: -
length: 13
DNA: TGTGCCAGCAGCCCTCAGGGATACGGGGAGCTGTTTTTT
CDR3: CASSPQGYGELFF

V: TRBV28
J: TRBJ1-4
size: -
D: -
length: 16
DNA: TGTGCCAGCAGTCCCATGCGGAGTGCGGGGAATGAAAAACTGTTTTTT
CDR3: CASSPMRSAGNEKLFF

V: TRBV30
J: TRBJ1-1
size: -
D: TRBD1
length: 11
DNA: TGTGCCTGGTCGGGACAGACTGAAGCTTTCTTT
CDR3: CAWSGQTEAFF

V: TRBV6-2/TRBV6-3
J: TRBJ2-7
size: -
D: TRBD1
length: 12
DNA: TGTGCCAGCAGCAGTGGACAGGGTAAGCAGTACTTC
CDR3: CASSSGQGKQYF

V: TRBV2
J: TRBJ2-3
size: -
D: TRBD2
length: 15
DNA: TGTGCCAGCAGTACTGGGAGCGGGGGGCTAGATACGCAGTATTTT
CDR3: CASSTGSGGLDTQYF

V: TRBV5-1
J: TRBJ1-2
size: -
D: -
length: 12
DNA: TGCGCCAGCAGCCTAGGGGTCGGAGGCTACACCTTC
CDR3: CASSLGVGGYTF

V: TRBV7-5
J: TRBJ1-1
size: -
D: -
length: 15
DNA: TGTGCCAGAAGCTTAGCTCTAACCGCGAACACTGAAGCTTTCTTT
CDR3: CARSLALTANTEAFF

V: TRBV7-9
J: TRBJ2-7
size: -
D: TRBD2
length: 16
DNA: TGTGCCAGCAGCTTAGTTCGGAGCGGGAGTAGTTACGAGCAGTACTTC
CDR3: CASSLVRSGSSYEQYF

V: TRBV15
J: TRBJ1-5
size: -
D: TRBD1
length: 15
DNA: TGTGCCACCAGCACAAAAGGGACAGGGGGTCAGCCCCAGCATTTT
CDR3: CATSTKGTGGQPQHF

V: TRBV2
J: TRBJ2-3
size: once
D: -
length: 12
DNA: TGTGCCAGCAGTTCCCTCTTAGATACGCAGTATTTT
CDR3: CASSSLLDTQYF

V: TRBV24-1
J: TRBJ2-2
size: -
D: TRBD2
length: 18
DNA: TGTGCCACCAGTGATTTTAAAGCGGGAGGGGTAGGCACCGGGGAGCTGTTTTTT
CDR3: CATSDFKAGGVGTGELFF

V: TRBV5-1
J: TRBJ2-7
size: -
D: TRBD1
length: 13
DNA: TGCGCCAGCAGCCCGGACAGGGGATACGAGCAGTACTTC
CDR3: CASSPDRGYEQYF

V: TRBV9
J: TRBJ1-1
size: -
D: -
length: 13
DNA: TGTGCCAGCAGTCCGGGGTTGAACACTGAAGCTTTCTTT
CDR3: CASSPGLNTEAFF

V: TRBV5-1
J: TRBJ2-1
size: -
D: TRBD1
length: 16
DNA: TGCGCCAGCAGCGCCGGACAGGGGAGCTCCTACAATGAGCAGTTCTTC
CDR3: CASSAGQGSSYNEQFF

V: TRBV11-3
J: TRBJ2-7
size: -
D: -
length: 13
DNA: TGTGCCAGCAGCTCTTTTCCGTCCCACGAGCAGTACTTC
CDR3: CASSSFPSHEQYF

V: TRBV19
J: TRBJ2-3
size: -
D: -
length: 13
DNA: TGTGCCAGTAGTATTCCCTCCACAGATACGCAGTATTTT
CDR3: CASSIPSTDTQYF

V: TRBV18
J: TRBJ1-3
size: -
D: TRBD1
length: 15
DNA: TGTGCCAGCTCACAAGACAGGGGATCAGGAAACACCATATATTTT
CDR3: CASSQDRGSGNTIYF